The 3 T cell receptor beta chains in this list originate from one sample, sequenced in a study of T-cell memory formation after mild COVID-19. TCRdb reprocessed the 5' RACE reads via MiXCR and lists one record per CDR3 protein. The sample has about 610,000 distinct CDR3 sequences, 17% seen once. The sequencing sample was made of PBMCs or a T cell subset sorted from them (not recorded which). Receptors originate from an adult woman who had mild COVID-19 (a few samples of this study predate the infection). Cell type and time point are not known.

This clonotype showed up just a few times. This chain joins TRBV9 and TRBJ1-2, with D tentatively TRBD1 (5 bases). V shed 4 bases and J shed 3 bases, with 16 bases lying between them. CDR3 size: 15 residues. Germline CDR1 is SGDLS and CDR2 is YYNGEE. This CDR3 is CASSLDSVTYYGYTF. The CDR3 DNA is TGTGCCAGCAGCCTCGACAGTGTTACTTACTATGGCTACACCTTC.

This clonotype was found many times. The rearrangement joins TRBV5-1 to TRBJ2-7, with D possibly matching TRBD1 (5 bases). The germline V gene encodes CDR1 SGHRS and CDR2 YFSETQ. The CDR3 contains 14 residues. Deletions cut 0 bases from V and 1 base from J, with 8 bases between. CDR3 residues: CASSLETVSYEQYF. The DNA for the CDR3 is TGCGCCAGCAGCTTGGAGACAGTGTCCTACGAGCAGTACTTC.

The rearrangement joins TRBV10-3 to TRBJ2-5, with 12 bases that match TRBD2. Germline lookup yields CDR1 ENHRY and CDR2 SYGVKD. The CDR3 is made up of 13 amino acids. The trim removed 6 bases at V and 5 bases at J, leaving 1 base unmatched. The CDR3 sequence: CAISGTSGETQYF. The CDR3 DNA reads as TGTGCCATCAGCGGGACTAGCGGGGAGACCCAGTACTTC.